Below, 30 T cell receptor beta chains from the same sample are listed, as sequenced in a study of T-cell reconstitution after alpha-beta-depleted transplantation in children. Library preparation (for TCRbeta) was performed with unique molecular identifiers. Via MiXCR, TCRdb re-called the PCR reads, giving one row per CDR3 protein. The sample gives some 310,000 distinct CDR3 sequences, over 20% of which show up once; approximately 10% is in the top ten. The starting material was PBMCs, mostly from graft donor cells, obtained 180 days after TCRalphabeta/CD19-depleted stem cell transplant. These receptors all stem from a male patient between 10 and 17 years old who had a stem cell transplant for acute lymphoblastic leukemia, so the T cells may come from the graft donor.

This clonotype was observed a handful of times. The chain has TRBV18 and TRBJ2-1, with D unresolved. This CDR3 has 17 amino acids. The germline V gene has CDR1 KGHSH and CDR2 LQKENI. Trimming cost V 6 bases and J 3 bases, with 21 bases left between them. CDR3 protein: CASSRKGPPYLYNEQFF. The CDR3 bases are TGTGCCAGCTCCCGCAAAGGGCCCCCTTACCTCTACAATGAGCAGTTCTTC.

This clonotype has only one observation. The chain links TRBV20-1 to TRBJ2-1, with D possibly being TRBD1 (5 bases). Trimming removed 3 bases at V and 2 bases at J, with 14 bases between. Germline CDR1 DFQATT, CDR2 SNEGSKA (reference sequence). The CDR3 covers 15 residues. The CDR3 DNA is TGCAGTGCTAGTTGGGGCGTTTTAACCTACAATGAGCAGTTCTTC. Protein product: CSASWGVLTYNEQFF.

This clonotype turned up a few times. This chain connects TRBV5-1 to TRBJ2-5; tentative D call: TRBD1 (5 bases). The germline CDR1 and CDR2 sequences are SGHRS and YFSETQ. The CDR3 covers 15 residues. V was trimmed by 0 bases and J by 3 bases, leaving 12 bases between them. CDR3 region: CASSLAAIGEETQYF. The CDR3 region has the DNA TGCGCCAGCAGCTTGGCTGCCATAGGGGAAGAGACCCAGTACTTC.

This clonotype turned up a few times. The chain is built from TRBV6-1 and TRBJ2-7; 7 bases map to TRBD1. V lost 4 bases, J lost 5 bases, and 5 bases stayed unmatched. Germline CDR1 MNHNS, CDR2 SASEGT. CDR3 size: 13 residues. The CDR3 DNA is TGTGCCAGCAGTGTAACAGGGGACCACGAGCAGTACTTC. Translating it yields CASSVTGDHEQYF.

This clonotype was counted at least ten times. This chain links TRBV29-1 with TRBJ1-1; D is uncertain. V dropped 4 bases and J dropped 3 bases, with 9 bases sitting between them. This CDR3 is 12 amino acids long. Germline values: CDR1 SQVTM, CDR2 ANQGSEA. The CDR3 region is CSVGRYDTEAFF. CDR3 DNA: TGCAGCGTTGGGAGGTATGACACTGAAGCTTTCTTT.

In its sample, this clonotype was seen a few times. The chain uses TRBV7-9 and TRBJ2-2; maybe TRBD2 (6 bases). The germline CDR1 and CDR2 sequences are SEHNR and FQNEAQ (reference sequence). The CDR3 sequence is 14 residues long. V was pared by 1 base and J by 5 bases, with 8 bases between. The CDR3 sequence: CASSLVEGTGELFF. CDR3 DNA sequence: TGTGCCAGCAGCTTAGTGGAGGGAACCGGGGAGCTGTTTTTT.

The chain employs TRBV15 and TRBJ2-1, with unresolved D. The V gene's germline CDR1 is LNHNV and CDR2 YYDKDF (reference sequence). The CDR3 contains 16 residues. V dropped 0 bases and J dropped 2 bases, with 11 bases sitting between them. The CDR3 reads CATSRDRTSTYNEQFF. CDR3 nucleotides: TGTGCCACCAGCAGAGACCGGACGTCGACCTACAATGAGCAGTTCTTC. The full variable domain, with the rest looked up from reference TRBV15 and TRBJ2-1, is DAMVIQNPRYQVTQFGKPVTLSCSQTLNHNVMYWYQQKSSQAPKLLFHYYDKDFNNEADTPDNFQSRRPNTSFCFLDIRSPGLGDTAMYLCATSRDRTSTYNEQFFGPGTRLTVL.

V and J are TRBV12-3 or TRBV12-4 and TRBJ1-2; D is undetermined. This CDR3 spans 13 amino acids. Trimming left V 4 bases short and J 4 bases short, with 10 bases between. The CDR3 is CASSSGFPYGYTF. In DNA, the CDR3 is TGTGCCAGCAGTTCGGGATTTCCCTATGGCTACACCTTC.

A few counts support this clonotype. In DNA, the CDR3 is TGTGCCACCAGCATGAGCTCCTACAATGAGCAGTTCTTC. The encoded protein is CATSMSSYNEQFF. This chain connects TRBV15 to TRBJ2-1; D not resolved. Germline V gives CDR1 LNHNV, CDR2 YYDKDF (reference sequence). This CDR3 has 13 residues. V shed 4 bases and J shed 0 bases, with 4 bases lying between them.

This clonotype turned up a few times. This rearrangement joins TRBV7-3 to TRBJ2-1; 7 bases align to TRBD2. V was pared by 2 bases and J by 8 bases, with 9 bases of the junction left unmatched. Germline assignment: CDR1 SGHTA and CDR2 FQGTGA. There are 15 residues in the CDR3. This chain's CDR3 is CASSLEASGYDEQFF. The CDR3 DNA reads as TGTGCCAGCAGCTTAGAAGCTAGCGGATATGATGAGCAGTTCTTC.

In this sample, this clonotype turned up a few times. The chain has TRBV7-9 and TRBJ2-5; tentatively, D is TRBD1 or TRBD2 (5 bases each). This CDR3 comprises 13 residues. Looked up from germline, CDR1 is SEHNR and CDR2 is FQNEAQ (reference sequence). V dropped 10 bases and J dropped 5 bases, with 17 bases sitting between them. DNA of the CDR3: TGTGCCACCAACCCAGGGAGATTGGAGACCCAGTACTTC. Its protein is CATNPGRLETQYF.

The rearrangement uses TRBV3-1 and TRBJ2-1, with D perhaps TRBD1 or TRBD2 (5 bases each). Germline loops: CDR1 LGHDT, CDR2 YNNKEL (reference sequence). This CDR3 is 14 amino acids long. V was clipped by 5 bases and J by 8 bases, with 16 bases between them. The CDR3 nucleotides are TGTGCCAGCAGCGACCGGGACCCCAGGGATGAGCAGTTCTTC. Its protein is CASSDRDPRDEQFF.

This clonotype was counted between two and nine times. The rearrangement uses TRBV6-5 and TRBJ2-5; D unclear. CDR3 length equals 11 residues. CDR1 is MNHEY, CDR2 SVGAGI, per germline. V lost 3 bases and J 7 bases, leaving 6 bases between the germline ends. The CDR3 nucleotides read TGTGCCAGCAGTTATTTAGGGACCCAGTACTTC. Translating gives CASSYLGTQYF.

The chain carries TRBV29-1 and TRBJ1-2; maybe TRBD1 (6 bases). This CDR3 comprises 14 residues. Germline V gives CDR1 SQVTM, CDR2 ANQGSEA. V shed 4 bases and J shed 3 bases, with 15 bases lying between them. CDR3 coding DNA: TGCAGCGTTGCGCCAAACAGGGTCGACTATGGCTACACCTTC. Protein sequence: CSVAPNRVDYGYTF.

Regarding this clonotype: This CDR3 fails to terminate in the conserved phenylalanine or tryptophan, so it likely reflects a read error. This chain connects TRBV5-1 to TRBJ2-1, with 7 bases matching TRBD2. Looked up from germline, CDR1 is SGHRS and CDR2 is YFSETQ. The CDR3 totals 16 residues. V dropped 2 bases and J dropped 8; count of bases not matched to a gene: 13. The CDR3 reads CASSFSIGLEIYEQFS. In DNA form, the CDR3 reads TGCGCCAGCAGCTTTAGTATCGGACTAGAGATCTATGAGCAGTTCTCC.

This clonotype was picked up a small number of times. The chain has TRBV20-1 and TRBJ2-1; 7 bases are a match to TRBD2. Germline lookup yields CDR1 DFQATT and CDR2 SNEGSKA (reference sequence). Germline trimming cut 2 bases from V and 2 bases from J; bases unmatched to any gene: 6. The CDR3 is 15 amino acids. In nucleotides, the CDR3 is TGCAGTGCTAGACCCATAGGGAGGGCCTACAATGAGCAGTTCTTC. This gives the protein CSARPIGRAYNEQFF.

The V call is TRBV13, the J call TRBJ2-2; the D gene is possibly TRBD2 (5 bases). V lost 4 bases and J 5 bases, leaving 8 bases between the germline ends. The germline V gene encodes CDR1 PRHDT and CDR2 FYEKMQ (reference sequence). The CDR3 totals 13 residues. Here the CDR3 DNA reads TGTGCCAGCAGCTCGGGGTCTACCGGGGAGCTGTTTTTT. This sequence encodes CASSSGSTGELFF.

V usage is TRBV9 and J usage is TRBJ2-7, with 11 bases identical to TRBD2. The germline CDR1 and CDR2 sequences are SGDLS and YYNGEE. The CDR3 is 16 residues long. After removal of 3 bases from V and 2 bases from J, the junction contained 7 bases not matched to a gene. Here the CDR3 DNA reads TGTGCCAGCAGCGCCTACGGGACTAGCGGAACCTACGAGCAGTACTTC. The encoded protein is CASSAYGTSGTYEQYF.

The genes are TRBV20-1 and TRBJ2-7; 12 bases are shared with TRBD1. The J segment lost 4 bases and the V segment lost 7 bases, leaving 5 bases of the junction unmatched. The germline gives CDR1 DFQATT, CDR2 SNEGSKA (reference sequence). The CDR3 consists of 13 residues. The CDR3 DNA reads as TGCAGTGGTGGGACAGGGGGCTCTTACGAGCAGTACTTC. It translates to CSGGTGGSYEQYF.

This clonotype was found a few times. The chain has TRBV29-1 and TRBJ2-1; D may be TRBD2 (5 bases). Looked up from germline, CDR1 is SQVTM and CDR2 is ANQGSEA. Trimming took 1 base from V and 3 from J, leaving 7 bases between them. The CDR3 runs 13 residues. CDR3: CSVEGGYYNEQFF. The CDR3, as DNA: TGCAGCGTTGAAGGCGGGTACTACAATGAGCAGTTCTTC.

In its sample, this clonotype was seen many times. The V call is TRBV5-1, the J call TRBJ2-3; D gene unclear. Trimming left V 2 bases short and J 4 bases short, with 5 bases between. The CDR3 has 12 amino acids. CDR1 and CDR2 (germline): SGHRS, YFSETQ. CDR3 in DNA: TGCGCCAGCAGCTTTAGACCAGATACGCAGTATTTT. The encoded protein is CASSFRPDTQYF. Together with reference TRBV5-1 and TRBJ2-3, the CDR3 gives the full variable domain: KAGVTQTPRYLIKTRGQQVTLSCSPISGHRSVSWYQQTPGQGLQFLFEYFSETQRNKGNFPGRFSGRQFSNSRSEMNVSTLELGDSALYLCASSFRPDTQYFGPGTRLTVL.

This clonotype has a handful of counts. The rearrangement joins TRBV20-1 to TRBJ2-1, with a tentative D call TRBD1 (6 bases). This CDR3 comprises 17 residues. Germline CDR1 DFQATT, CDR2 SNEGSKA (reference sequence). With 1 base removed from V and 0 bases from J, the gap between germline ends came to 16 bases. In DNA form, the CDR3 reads TGCAGTGCTAGAGTGGGACATGGGGGACCCTCCTACAATGAGCAGTTCTTC. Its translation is CSARVGHGGPSYNEQFF.

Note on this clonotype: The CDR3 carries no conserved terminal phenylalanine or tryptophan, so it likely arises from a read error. CDR3 bases: TGCAGCGTTGAGGAGTTACTGAGCTCCTACGAGCAGTACTTA. Translating it yields CSVEELLSSYEQYL. This sequence joins TRBV29-1 and TRBJ2-7, with D uncertain. This CDR3 has 14 residues. The V gene lost 3 bases and the J gene lost 0 bases, with 12 bases spanning the gap. The germline gives CDR1 SQVTM, CDR2 ANQGSEA.

CDR3 bases: TGCAGTGCTAGAGACCCCGTGGGGGGCGATGCCTACGAGCAGTACTTC. This gives the protein CSARDPVGGDAYEQYF. This chain links TRBV20-1 with TRBJ2-7; D assignment may be TRBD1 or TRBD2 (6 bases each). Trimming left V 0 bases short and J 2 bases short, with 17 bases between. The germline CDR1 and CDR2 sequences are DFQATT and SNEGSKA (reference sequence). This CDR3 has 16 residues.

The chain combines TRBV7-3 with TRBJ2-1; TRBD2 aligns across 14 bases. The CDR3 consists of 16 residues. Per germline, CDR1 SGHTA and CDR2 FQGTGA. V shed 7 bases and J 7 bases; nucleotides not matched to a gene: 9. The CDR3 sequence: CASMGRLAGGGNEQFF. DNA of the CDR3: TGTGCCAGCATGGGGAGACTAGCGGGAGGGGGGAATGAGCAGTTCTTC.

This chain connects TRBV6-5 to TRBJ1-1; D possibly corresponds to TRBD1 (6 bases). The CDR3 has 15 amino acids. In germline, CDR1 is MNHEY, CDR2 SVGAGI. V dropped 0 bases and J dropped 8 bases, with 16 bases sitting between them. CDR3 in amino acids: CASSYSSGGAVEAFF. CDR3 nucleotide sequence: TGTGCCAGCAGTTACTCCTCCGGGGGCGCCGTAGAAGCTTTCTTT.

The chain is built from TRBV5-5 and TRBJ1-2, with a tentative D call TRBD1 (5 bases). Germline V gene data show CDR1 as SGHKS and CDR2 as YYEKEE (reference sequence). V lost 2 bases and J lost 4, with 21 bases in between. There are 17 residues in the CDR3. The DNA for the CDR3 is TGTGCCAGCAGCTTACACCACATGGGGCAGCCAGCCTATGGCTACACCTTC. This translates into CASSLHHMGQPAYGYTF.

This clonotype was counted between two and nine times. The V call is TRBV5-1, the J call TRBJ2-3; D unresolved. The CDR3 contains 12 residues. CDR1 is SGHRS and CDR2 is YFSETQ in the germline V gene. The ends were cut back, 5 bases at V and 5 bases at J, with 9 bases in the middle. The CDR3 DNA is TGCGCCAGCAGGGTAGGCAAAGATACGCAGTATTTT. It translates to CASRVGKDTQYF.

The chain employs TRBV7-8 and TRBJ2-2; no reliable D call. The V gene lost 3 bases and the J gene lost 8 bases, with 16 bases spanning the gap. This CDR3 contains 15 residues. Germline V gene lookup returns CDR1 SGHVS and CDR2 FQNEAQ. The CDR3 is CASSFWAELLGELFF. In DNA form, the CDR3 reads TGTGCCAGCAGCTTTTGGGCGGAGCTTCTTGGGGAGCTGTTTTTT. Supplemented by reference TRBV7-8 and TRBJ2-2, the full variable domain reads GAGVSQSPRYKVAKRGQDVALRCDPISGHVSLFWYQQALGQGPEFLTYFQNEAQLDKSGLPSDRFFAERPEGSVSTLKIQRTQQEDSAVYLCASSFWAELLGELFFGEGSRLTVL.

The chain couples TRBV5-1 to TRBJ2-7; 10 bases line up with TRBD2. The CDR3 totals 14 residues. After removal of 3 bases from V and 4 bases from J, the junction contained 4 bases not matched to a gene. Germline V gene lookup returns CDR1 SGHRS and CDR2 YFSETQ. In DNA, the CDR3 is TGCGCCAGCAGCTGGGAGCGGGAGGGTTACGAGCAGTACTTC. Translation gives CASSWEREGYEQYF.